This T cell receptor (beta chain) stems from a study of T cells after yellow fever vaccination. Across the whole study: Fractions of limited cellularity were prepared by means of SMART-Seq v4 Ultra Low Input.

In making TCR cDNA, 5'RACE template switching added a universal primer site and UMIs to it. TCRdb independently ran MiXCR on the 5' RACE reads; one entry per CDR3 protein. The sample yields hundreds of thousands of distinct CDR3 sequences, approximately 8% seen once. Whole-study findings and limits: Subsequent to the booster, the majority of primary-vaccination clones reappeared (around 96% CD4, 85% to 90% CD8). A weaker secondary response peaked on day 5, the primary on day 15.

As concerns this clonotype: Its antigen is unidentified.

CDR3 length: 18 amino acids. Germline assignment: CDR1 SGHRS and CDR2 YFSETQ. V was trimmed by 2 bases and J by 4 bases, leaving 22 bases between them. Sample: PBMCs, taken around 45 days after the first yellow fever vaccination. The clonotype originates from a man aged 18 to 30 who received the YFV17D yellow fever vaccine. The chain uses TRBV5-1 and TRBJ2-1; possibly TRBD1 or TRBD2 for D (7 bases each). The DNA for the CDR3 is TGCGCCAGCAGCTTTTTCGTTTCCCCAGGGGGGGGATACAATGAGCAGTTCTTC. It is translated as CASSFFVSPGGGYNEQFF.